A selection of T cell receptor beta chains follows, all from one sample in a study of cytomegalovirus exposure and HLA in healthy donors. The repertoire was sequenced with immunoSEQ multiplex PCR; TCRdb's copy has only in-frame clones and lacks some. Of 160,000 or so clones in the sample, 80% were seen once. Sequencing was performed on PBMCs. The source is a man aged 35-49 years in good health and CMV-seronegative. CDR3s include the opening cysteine and the closing phenylalanine or tryptophan.

j_call,v_call,cdr3_aa
TRBJ1-2,TRBV14,CASSQDTGTGRFGYTF
TRBJ2-7,TRBV6-1,CASSEAAGGPYEQYF
TRBJ2-7,TRBV18,CASSPQAVGSNEQYF
TRBJ2-5,TRBV6-5,CASSYSGSQEAQYF
TRBJ2-3,TRBV29-1,CSVGLDTDTQYF
TRBJ2-1,TRBV6-5,CASKGSGTTEQFF
TRBJ2-2,TRBV2,CASSPSAGRYTGELFF
TRBJ2-1,TRBV7-2,CASTMMLAGDTEQFF
TRBJ2-7,TRBV18,CASSLEPSGYAQYF
TRBJ1-4,TRBV6-5,CASSWDRVGEKLFF
TRBJ2-2,TRBV4-1,CASSQPYRGRENGELFF
TRBJ2-7,TRBV4-1,CASSETGGNSYEQYF
TRBJ1-1,TRBV14,CASSQGRQNTEAFF
TRBJ2-3,TRBV2,CASSGTSVSDTQYF
TRBJ2-7,TRBV30,CAWSAGQGARREQYF
-,TRBV6-1,CASSEIEGDEQYF
TRBJ1-2,TRBV11-2,CASSLQGNLFYGYTF
TRBJ2-3,TRBV5-1,CASSLEGRAVDTQYF
TRBJ1-4,TRBV13,CASSLPGQGLEKLFF
TRBJ1-1,TRBV4-1,CASSPGQGAYTEAFF
TRBJ2-3,TRBV4-1,CASSQDGSGVSTDTQYF
TRBJ2-3,TRBV7-2,CASSPGLAGDTQYF
TRBJ2-7,TRBV27,CASSLFHTAYEQYF
TRBJ2-3,TRBV4-3,CASSQEGTSTDTQYF
TRBJ2-1,TRBV27,CASSLSGEGSYNEQFF
TRBJ2-3,TRBV30,CAWGGARGGTQYF
TRBJ2-5,TRBV19,CASSDGGTGGIETQYF
TRBJ1-1,TRBV29-1,CSADRNMNTEAFF
TRBJ1-1,TRBV7-9,CASSLGGGNTEAFF
TRBJ1-5,TRBV12-5,CASGLADRGNNQPQHF
TRBJ2-7,TRBV23-1,CASTPPGQGEDEQYF
TRBJ1-5,TRBV29-1,CSVELRGPGQPQHF
TRBJ2-2,TRBV6-4,CASSEAGRGITGELFF
TRBJ2-1,TRBV6-4,CASSDSLQGPEQFF
TRBJ2-5,TRBV10-2,CASSERDRVFPEETQYF
TRBJ1-5,TRBV27,CASSLYRGNQPQHF
TRBJ1-1,TRBV5-1,CASSRDTSRRTEAFF
TRBJ2-7,TRBV9,CASSVDGQGAYEQYF